This section outlines one T cell receptor (beta chain) sequence together with its context. The CDR3 loop spans 11 amino acids. Trimming left V 11 bases short and J 8 bases short, with 15 bases between. CDR1 and CDR2 (germline): SNHLY, FYNNEI. This specimen comes from a study of OX40 agonist ivuxolimab in advanced cancers. Across the study: Ivuxolimab is an agonistic anti-OX40 (CD134) antibody, and patients were treated with it.

Libraries were prepared by immunoSEQ multiplex PCR; TCRdb keeps only in-frame clonotypes and omits some of them. The sample carries 27,000 or so clones, 83% recorded once. The TCR was taken from an adult with an advanced solid tumor such as melanoma, head and neck, liver or kidney cancer. Sequenced here: CD4+ or CD8+ T cells sorted from blood, sampled in a trial of the OX40 agonist ivuxolimab. The rearrangement joins TRBV2 to TRBJ1-2, with a tentative D call TRBD1 (6 bases). The CDR3 nucleotides read TGTGCCGCTGAGGGGGATAGGGGCTACACCTTC. Its protein product is CAAEGDRGYTF.